This T cell receptor (beta chain) came from a study of control samples from healthy donors and cancer patients. Produced via immunoSEQ multiplex PCR; TCRdb's table is partial and in-frame only. The profile shows 150,000 to 200,000 clones, 85% to 95% of them singletons. The germline CDR1 and CDR2 sequences are SGHRS and YFSETQ. With 0 bases clipped from V and 7 bases from J, the junction kept 1 base outside the gene matches. CDR3 length equals 13 residues. The TCR comes from a man aged 18 to 30 in good health. The chain uses TRBV5-1 and TRBJ2-4, with 7 bases matching TRBD1. Sequenced: blood. The CDR3: CASSLEGGNIQYF. CDR3 DNA: TGCGCCAGCAGCTTGGAAGGGGGCAACATTCAGTACTTC.